This note documents a single T cell receptor (beta chain) sequence. Patients from Seattle were sampled longitudinally, starting during active infection. This specimen belongs to a study of blood T cell repertoires in COVID-19. In the original analysis: Using reference gene primer amplification, nucleated cell counts were estimated. Produced via immunoSEQ multiplex PCR; TCRdb's table is partial and in-frame only. V and J calls and clone size follow that table, whereas D and trimming were derived from the DNA. The sample includes some 250,000 clones, 80% to 90% seen only once; the top ten take 9.5% to 15%. The receptor comes from a woman between 25 and 40 years old with COVID-19, enrolled during active disease. The source material was peripheral blood.

This CDR3 is CASSPHGGQENTEAFF. The CDR3 DNA reads as TGTGCCAGCTCACCACACGGGGGGCAGGAGAACACTGAAGCTTTCTTT. V is TRBV18 and J is TRBJ1-1, with a possible D match to TRBD1 (6 bases). V gave up 1 base and J gave up 1 base, with 13 bases separating them. The germline CDR1 and CDR2 sequences are KGHSH and LQKENI. CDR3 length: 16 residues.